The subject of this entry is one T cell receptor beta chain. Time point reported: newly diagnosed GD, antithyroid drugs for less than 3 months. PBMC-derived RNA was used for the TCR library. The source of the sample is a study of regulatory T cells in long-lasting Graves disease. HTBI primers from iRepertoire and Arm-PCR of CDR3 regions yielded the TCR beta libraries. Each CDR3 protein gets one entry after TCRdb re-called the multiplex PCR reads with MiXCR. The table lists 350,000 to 500,000 distinct CDR3 sequences, 14% of them singletons. The J segment lost 7 bases and the V segment lost 5 bases, leaving 7 bases of the junction unmatched. Per the germline V gene, CDR1 is SGHTA and CDR2 is FQGNSA. This CDR3 comprises 14 residues. These same data were also listed under a study on T cells in Graves' hyperthyroidism and ophthalmopathy. That work contributes: Not enrolled were patients with uncontrolled infection, other autoimmune disease, pregnancy or lactation. Ophthalmopathy was separated from stable hyperthyroidism by a 13 V-J model.

The gene calls are TRBV7-2 and TRBJ1-5; 8 positions agree with TRBD1. The receptor was isolated from a woman aged 45 to 65 with Graves disease. Sample: peripheral blood mononuclear cells (PBMCs), taken at new diagnosis, from a patient treated with antithyroid drugs. DNA of the CDR3: TGTGCCAGCAGCCCACAGGGGGAACAACAGCCCCAGCATTTT. Its translation is CASSPQGEQQPQHF.